This T cell receptor beta chain was observed in a study of liver allograft versus peripheral blood T cells. At the level of the study: Recipients' peripheral blood served as the comparator for T cell receptor repertoires in transplanted livers. Study findings and constraints: Peripheral blood repertoires reportedly differed from the T cell receptor repertoires found inside liver allografts.

Looked up from germline, CDR1 is LNHDA and CDR2 is SQIVND (reference sequence). The CDR3 contains 14 residues. V was shortened by 6 bases and J by 2 bases, with 12 bases between the two germline ends. TCRdb fed the reads into MiXCR, producing one record per CDR3 protein. The sample yields thousands of distinct CDR3 sequences, less than 20% seen once. This clonotype was seen only a few times. The target antigen is unknown. The receptor's source is a human patient who had a liver transplant. The T cells may come from the graft donor. The chain recombines TRBV19 with TRBJ2-3; TRBD1 might be the D (5 bases). The DNA for the CDR3 is TGTGCCAGTAGGGGGCCTCCTAACACAGATACGCAGTATTTT. This encodes CASRGPPNTDTQYF.